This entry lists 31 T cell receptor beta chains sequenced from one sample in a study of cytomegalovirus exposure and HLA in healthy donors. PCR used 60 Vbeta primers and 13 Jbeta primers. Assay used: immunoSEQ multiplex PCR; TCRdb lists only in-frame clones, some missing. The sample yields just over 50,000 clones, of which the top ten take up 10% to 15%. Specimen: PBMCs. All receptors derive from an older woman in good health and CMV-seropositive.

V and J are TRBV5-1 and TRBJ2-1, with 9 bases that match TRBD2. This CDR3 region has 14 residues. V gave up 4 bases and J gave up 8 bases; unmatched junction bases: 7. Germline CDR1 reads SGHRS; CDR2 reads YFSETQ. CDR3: CASSMGLARDEQFF. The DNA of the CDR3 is TGCGCCAGCAGCATGGGACTAGCTCGAGATGAGCAGTTCTTC.

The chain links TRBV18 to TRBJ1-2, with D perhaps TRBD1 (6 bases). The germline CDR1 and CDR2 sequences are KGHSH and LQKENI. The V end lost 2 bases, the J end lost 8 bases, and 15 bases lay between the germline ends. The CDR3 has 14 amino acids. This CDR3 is CASSPEQGSAGYTF. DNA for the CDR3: TGTGCCAGCTCACCAGAACAGGGTTCAGCGGGCTACACCTTC.

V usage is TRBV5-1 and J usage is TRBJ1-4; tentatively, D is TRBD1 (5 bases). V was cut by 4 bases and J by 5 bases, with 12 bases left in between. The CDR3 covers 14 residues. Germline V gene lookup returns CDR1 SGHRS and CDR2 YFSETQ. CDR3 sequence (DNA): TGCGCCAGCAGCCTCCTGGGGGGAAATGAAAAACTGTTTTTT. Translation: CASSLLGGNEKLFF.

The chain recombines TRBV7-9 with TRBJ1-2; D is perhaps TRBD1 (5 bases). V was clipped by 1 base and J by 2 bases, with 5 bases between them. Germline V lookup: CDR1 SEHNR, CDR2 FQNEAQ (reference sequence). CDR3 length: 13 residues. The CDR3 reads CASSLGQNYGYTF. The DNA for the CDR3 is TGTGCCAGCAGCTTAGGACAGAACTATGGCTACACCTTC. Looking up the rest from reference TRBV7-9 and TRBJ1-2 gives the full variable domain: DTGVSQNPRHKITKRGQNVTFRCDPISEHNRLYWYRQTLGQGPEFLTYFQNEAQLEKSRLLSDRFSAERPKGSFSTLEIQRTEQGDSAMYLCASSLGQNYGYTFGSGTRLTVV.

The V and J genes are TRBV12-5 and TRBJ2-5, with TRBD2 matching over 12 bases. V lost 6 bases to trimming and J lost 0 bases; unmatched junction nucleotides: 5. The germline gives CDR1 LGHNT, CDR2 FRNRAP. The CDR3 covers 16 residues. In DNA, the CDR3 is TGTGCTAGTGGCCTCGGACTAGCGGGGCACCAAGAGACCCAGTACTTC. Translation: CASGLGLAGHQETQYF.

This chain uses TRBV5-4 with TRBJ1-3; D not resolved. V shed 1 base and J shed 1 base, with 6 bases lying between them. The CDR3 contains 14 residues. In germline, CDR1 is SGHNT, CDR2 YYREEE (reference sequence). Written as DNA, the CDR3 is TGTGCCAGCAGCTTGTGGGCTTCTGGAAACACCATATATTTT. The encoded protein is CASSLWASGNTIYF. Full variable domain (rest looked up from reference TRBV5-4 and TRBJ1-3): ETGVTQSPTHLIKTRGQQVTLRCSSQSGHNTVSWYQQALGQGPQFIFQYYREEENGRGNFPPRFSGLQFPNYSSELNVNALELDDSALYLCASSLWASGNTIYFGEGSWLTVV.

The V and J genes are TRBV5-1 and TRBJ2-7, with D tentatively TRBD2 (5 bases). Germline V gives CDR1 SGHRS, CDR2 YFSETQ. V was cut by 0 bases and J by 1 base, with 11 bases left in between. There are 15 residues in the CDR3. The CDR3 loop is CASSLERDRSYEQYF. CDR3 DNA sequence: TGCGCCAGCAGCTTGGAGAGGGATCGTTCCTACGAGCAGTACTTC. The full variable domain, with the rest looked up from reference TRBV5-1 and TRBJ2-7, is KAGVTQTPRYLIKTRGQQVTLSCSPISGHRSVSWYQQTPGQGLQFLFEYFSETQRNKGNFPGRFSGRQFSNSRSEMNVSTLELGDSALYLCASSLERDRSYEQYFGPGTRLTVT.

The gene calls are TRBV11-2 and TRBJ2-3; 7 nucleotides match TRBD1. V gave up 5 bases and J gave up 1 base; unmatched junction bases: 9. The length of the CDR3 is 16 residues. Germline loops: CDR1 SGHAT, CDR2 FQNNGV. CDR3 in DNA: TGTGCCAGCAGCATGACTCCGGGACAGCGCACAGATACGCAGTATTTT. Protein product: CASSMTPGQRTDTQYF. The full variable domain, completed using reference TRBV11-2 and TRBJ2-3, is EAGVAQSPRYKIIEKRQSVAFWCNPISGHATLYWYQQILGQGPKLLIQFQNNGVVDDSQLPKDRFSAERLKGVDSTLKIQPAKLEDSAVYLCASSMTPGQRTDTQYFGPGTRLTVL.

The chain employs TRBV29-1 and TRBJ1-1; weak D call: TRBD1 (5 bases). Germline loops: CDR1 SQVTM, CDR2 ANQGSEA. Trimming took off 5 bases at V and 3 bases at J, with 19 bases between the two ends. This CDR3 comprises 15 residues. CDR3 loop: CSVSKTVPLDTEAFF. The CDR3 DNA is TGCAGCGTTTCGAAGACAGTCCCTTTAGACACTGAAGCTTTCTTT.

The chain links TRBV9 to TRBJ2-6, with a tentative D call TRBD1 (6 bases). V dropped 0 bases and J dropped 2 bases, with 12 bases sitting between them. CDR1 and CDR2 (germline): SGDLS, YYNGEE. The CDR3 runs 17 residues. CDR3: CASSVGPSGAGANVLTF. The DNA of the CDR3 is TGTGCCAGCAGCGTAGGCCCCTCAGGGGCTGGGGCCAACGTCCTGACTTTC.

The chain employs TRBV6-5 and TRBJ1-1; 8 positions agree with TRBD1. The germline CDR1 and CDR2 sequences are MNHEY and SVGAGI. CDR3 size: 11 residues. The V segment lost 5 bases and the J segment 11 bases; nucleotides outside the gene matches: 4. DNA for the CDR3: TGTGCCAGCAGTGCAGGGGGCGGTGCTTTCTTT. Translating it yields CASSAGGGAFF.

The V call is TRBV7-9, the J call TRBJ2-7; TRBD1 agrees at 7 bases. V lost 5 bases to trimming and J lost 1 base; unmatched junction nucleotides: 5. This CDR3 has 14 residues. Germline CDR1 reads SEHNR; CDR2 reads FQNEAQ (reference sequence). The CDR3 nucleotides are TGTGCCAGCAGCCACTCAGGGGGTTCCTACGAGCAGTACTTC. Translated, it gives CASSHSGGSYEQYF.

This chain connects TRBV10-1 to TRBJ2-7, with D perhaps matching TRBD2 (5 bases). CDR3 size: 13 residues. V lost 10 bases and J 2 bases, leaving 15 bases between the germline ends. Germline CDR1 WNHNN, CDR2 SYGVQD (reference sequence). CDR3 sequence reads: CATSVAGTYEQYF. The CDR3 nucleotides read TGCGCCACCTCCGTGGCCGGGACCTACGAGCAGTACTTC.

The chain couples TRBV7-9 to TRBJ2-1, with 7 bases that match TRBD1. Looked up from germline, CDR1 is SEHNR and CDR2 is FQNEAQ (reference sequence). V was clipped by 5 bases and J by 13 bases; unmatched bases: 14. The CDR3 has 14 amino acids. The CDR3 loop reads CASSVVPGTVGQFF. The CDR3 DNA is TGTGCCAGCAGCGTCGTCCCCGGGACAGTGGGACAGTTCTTC.

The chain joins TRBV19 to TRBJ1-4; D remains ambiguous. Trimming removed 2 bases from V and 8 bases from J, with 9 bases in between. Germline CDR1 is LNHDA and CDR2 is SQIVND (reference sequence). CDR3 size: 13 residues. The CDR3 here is CASSINPGEKLFF. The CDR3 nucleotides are TGTGCCAGTAGTATAAACCCGGGGGAAAAACTGTTTTTT.

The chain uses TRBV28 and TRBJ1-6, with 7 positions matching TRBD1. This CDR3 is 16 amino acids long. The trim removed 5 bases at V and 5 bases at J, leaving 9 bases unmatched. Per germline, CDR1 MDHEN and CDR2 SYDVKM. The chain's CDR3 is CASSPLTGSDNSPLHF. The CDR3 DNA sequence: TGTGCCAGCAGTCCCCTGACAGGGTCGGATAATTCACCCCTCCACTTT.

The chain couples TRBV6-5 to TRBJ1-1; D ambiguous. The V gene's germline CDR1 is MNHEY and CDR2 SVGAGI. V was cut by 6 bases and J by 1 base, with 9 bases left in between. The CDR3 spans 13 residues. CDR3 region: CASSSPQNTEAFF. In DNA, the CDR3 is TGTGCCAGCAGCTCCCCACAGAACACTGAAGCTTTCTTT.

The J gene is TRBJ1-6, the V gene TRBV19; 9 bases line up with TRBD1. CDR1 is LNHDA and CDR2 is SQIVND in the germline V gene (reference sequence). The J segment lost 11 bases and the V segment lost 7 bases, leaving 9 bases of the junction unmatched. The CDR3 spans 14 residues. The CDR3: CASTPDRGRTPLHF. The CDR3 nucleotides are TGTGCCAGTACCCCGGACAGGGGTCGGACACCCCTCCACTTT.

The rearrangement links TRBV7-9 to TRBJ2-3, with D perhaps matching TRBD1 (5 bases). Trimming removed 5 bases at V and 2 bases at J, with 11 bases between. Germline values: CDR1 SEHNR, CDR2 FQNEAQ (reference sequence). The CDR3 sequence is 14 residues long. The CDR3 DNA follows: TGTGCCAGCAGCCGACAGCCTTACACAGATACGCAGTATTTT. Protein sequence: CASSRQPYTDTQYF.

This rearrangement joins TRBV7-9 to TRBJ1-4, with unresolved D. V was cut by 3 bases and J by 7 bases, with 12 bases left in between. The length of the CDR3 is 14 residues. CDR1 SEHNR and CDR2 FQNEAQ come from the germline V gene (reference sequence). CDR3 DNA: TGTGCCAGCAGCTTGGCAGCGGACGGTGAAAAACTGTTTTTT. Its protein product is CASSLAADGEKLFF.

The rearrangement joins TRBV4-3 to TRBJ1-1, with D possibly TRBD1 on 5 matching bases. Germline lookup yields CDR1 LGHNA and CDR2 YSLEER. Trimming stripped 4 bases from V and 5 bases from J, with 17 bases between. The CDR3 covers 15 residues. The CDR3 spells CASSPQAQGKTEAFF. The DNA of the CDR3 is TGCGCCAGCAGCCCTCAAGCGCAGGGCAAAACTGAAGCTTTCTTT.

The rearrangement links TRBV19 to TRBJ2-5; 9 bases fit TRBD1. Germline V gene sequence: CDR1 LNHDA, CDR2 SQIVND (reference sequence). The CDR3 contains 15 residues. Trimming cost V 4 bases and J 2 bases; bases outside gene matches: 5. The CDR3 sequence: CASSTGQGGQETQYF. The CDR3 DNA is TGTGCCAGTAGTACGGGACAGGGAGGGCAAGAGACCCAGTACTTC.

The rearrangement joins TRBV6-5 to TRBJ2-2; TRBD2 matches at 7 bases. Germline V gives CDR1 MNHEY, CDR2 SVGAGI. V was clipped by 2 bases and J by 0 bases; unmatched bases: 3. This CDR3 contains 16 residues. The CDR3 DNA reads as TGTGCCAGCAGTTACAGCGGGATATCGAACACCGGGGAGCTGTTTTTT. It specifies CASSYSGISNTGELFF.

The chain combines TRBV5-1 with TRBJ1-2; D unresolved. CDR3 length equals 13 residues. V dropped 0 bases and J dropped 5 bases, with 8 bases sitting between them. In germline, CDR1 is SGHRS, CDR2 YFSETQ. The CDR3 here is CASSLGADYGYTF. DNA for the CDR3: TGCGCCAGCAGCTTGGGGGCAGATTATGGCTACACCTTC.

CDR3 in DNA: TGTGCCAGCAGCTCGTACAGGGTGAGCTACACCTTC. Translating gives CASSSYRVSYTF. The J gene is TRBJ1-2, the V gene TRBV5-4; D is possibly TRBD1 (6 bases). Trimming stripped 3 bases from V and 9 bases from J, with 12 bases between. The CDR3 consists of 12 residues. The germline gives CDR1 SGHNT, CDR2 YYREEE (reference sequence). Full variable domain (remainder filled in from reference TRBV5-4 and TRBJ1-2): ETGVTQSPTHLIKTRGQQVTLRCSSQSGHNTVSWYQQALGQGPQFIFQYYREEENGRGNFPPRFSGLQFPNYSSELNVNALELDDSALYLCASSSYRVSYTFGSGTRLTVV.

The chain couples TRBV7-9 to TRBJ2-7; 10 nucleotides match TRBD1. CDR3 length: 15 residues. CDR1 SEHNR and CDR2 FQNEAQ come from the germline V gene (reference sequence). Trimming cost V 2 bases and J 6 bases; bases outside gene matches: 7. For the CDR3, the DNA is TGTGCCAGCAGCTTAATAGGGACAGGGGACGGCGAGCAGTACTTC. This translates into CASSLIGTGDGEQYF.

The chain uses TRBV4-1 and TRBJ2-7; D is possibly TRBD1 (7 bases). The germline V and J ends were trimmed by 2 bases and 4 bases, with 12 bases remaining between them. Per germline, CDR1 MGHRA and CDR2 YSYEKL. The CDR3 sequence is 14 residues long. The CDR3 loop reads CASSQSGGNYEQYF. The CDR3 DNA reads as TGCGCCAGCAGCCAATCAGGGGGGAATTACGAGCAGTACTTC.

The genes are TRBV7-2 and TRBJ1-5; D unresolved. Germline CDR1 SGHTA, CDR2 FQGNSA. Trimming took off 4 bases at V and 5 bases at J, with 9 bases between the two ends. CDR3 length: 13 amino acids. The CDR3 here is CASSSQIDQPQHF. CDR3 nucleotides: TGTGCCAGCAGCTCACAAATCGATCAGCCCCAGCATTTT. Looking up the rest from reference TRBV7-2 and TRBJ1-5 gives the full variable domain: GAGVSQSPSNKVTEKGKDVELRCDPISGHTALYWYRQSLGQGLEFLIYFQGNSAPDKSGLPSDRFSAERTGGSVSTLTIQRTQQEDSAVYLCASSSQIDQPQHFGDGTRLSIL.

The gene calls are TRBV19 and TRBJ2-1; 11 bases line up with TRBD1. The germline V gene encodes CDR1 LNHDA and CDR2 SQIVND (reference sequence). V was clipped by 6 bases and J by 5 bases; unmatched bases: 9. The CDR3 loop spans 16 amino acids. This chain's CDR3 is CASSPLPGQGDNEQFF. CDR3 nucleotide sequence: TGTGCCAGTAGCCCCCTCCCGGGACAGGGGGACAATGAGCAGTTCTTC.

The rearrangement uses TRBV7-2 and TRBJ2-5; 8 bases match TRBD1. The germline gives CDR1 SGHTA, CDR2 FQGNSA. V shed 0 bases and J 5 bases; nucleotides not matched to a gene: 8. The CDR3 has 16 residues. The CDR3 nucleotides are TGTGCCAGCAGCTTAGCGGGTCAGGGGGCGGTGGAGACCCAGTACTTC. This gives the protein CASSLAGQGAVETQYF.

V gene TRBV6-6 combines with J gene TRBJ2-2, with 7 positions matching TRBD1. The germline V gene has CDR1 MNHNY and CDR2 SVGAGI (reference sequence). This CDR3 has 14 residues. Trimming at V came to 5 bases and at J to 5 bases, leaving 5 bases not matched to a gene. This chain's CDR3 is CASSPGQLTGELFF. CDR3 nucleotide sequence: TGTGCCAGCAGTCCGGGACAGCTTACCGGGGAGCTGTTTTTT.